This T cell receptor (beta chain) appears in the sequencing data of a study of technical replicates of blood from a few donors. Profiled with immunoSEQ multiplex PCR; TCRdb holds only in-frame clones, not every one. The table has 75,000 to 100,000 clones, 75% to 95% seen once. CDR1 MGHRA and CDR2 YSYEKL come from the germline V gene. This CDR3 has 18 amino acids. Losses at the gene ends were 4 bases for V and 7 bases for J; bases not matched to a gene: 17. This clone was counted once. The material sequenced was T cells isolated from PBMCs. The receptor was isolated from a human donor in good health. The V call is TRBV4-1, the J call TRBJ2-5; 11 bases are a match to TRBD2. CDR3 sequence: CASSRQGVGLAVQRTQYF. In DNA form, the CDR3 reads TGCGCCAGCAGCCGCCAGGGGGTGGGACTAGCGGTTCAACGGACCCAGTACTTC.